These 9 T cell receptor beta chains were all obtained from the same sample, sequenced in a study of read filtering for tumor transcriptome and immune sequencing. From around 0.4 ug of RNA, a library with molecular barcoded alpha/delta and beta/gamma adaptors was made. A single record per CDR3 protein comes from TCRdb applying MiXCR to the reads. The repertoire holds under 80,000 distinct CDR3 sequences, roughly a fifth seen once, with 11% to 15% in the top ten. Sample: a population of CD138-negative cells sorted from bone marrow. Every receptor here comes from a donor aged 40 or older with multiple myeloma.

At least ten counts were recorded for this clonotype. The rearrangement uses TRBV29-1 and TRBJ1-1; 7 bases map to TRBD1. Germline loops: CDR1 SQVTM, CDR2 ANQGSEA. The J segment lost 3 bases and the V segment lost 5 bases, leaving 6 bases of the junction unmatched. The CDR3 is 13 residues long. CDR3 amino acids: CSVRQGFDTEAFF. For the CDR3, the DNA is TGCAGCGTTAGACAGGGCTTCGACACTGAAGCTTTCTTT.

In its sample, this clonotype was seen many times. The rearrangement joins TRBV29-1 to TRBJ2-5; 12 bases agree with TRBD2. V was clipped by 5 bases and J by 3 bases; unmatched bases: 7. This CDR3 contains 15 residues. The germline gives CDR1 SQVTM, CDR2 ANQGSEA. DNA for the CDR3: TGCAGCGTTCCACAGGGACTAGCGGGCAAAGAGACCCAGTACTTC. Protein sequence: CSVPQGLAGKETQYF. The complete variable domain, with remaining parts taken from reference TRBV29-1 and TRBJ2-5, reads SAVISQKPSRDICQRGTSLTIQCQVDSQVTMMFWYRQQPGQSLTLIATANQGSEATYESGFVIDKFPISRPNLTFSTLTVSNMSPEDSSIYLCSVPQGLAGKETQYFGPGTRLLVL.

Many counts were recorded for this clonotype. This chain connects TRBV28 to TRBJ2-7; 12 nucleotides align to TRBD2. Trimming removed 2 bases from V and 9 bases from J; junction bases left unmatched: 17. The germline V gene has CDR1 MDHEN and CDR2 SYDVKM. This CDR3 is 18 amino acids long. The DNA for the CDR3 is TGTGCCAGCAGTTTAGTTACTCTAGCGGGAGGGCCTCGGGTGGGGCAGTACTTC. This sequence encodes CASSLVTLAGGPRVGQYF.

In this sample, this clonotype turned up a few times. The chain combines TRBV5-4 with TRBJ2-7; 7 nucleotides align to TRBD1. This CDR3 is 13 amino acids long. Germline V gene lookup returns CDR1 SGHNT and CDR2 YYREEE (reference sequence). V shed 5 bases, J shed 5 bases, and the junction held 7 bases outside the gene matches. The CDR3 nucleotides are TGTGCCAGCAGACGCGCAACAGGGGACGAGCAGTACTTC. Encoded protein: CASRRATGDEQYF. The variable domain in full, completed from reference TRBV5-4 and TRBJ2-7, reads ETGVTQSPTHLIKTRGQQVTLRCSSQSGHNTVSWYQQALGQGPQFIFQYYREEENGRGNFPPRFSGLQFPNYSSELNVNALELDDSALYLCASRRATGDEQYFGPGTRLTVT.

This clonotype was seen at least ten times. The chain joins TRBV20-1 to TRBJ1-5; D is unresolved. CDR1 is DFQATT, CDR2 SNEGSKA, per germline (reference sequence). V lost 7 bases and J 5 bases, leaving 18 bases between the germline ends. This CDR3 comprises 14 residues. The CDR3 here is CSVRTWQDYQPQHF. The CDR3 bases are TGCAGTGTAAGGACCTGGCAGGACTATCAGCCCCAGCATTTT.

Points on this clonotype: It may be a read error: a sequence one base away is much more abundant. The chain uses TRBV11-2 and TRBJ1-1; D call uncertain. The germline gives CDR1 SGHAT, CDR2 FQNNGV. The CDR3 spans 14 residues. This chain's CDR3 is CAGSLGPANTEAFF. Here the CDR3 DNA reads TGTGCCGGCAGCCTCGGGCCAGCGAACACTGAAGCTTTCTTT.

Concerning this clonotype itself: A single base is all that separates this from a far larger clone, so a read error is likely. Given the absence of the conserved phenylalanine or tryptophan at the CDR3 end, a read error is likely. The chain carries TRBV6-1 and TRBJ2-6; 7 bases are shared with TRBD1. V was pared by 5 bases and J by 0 bases, with 4 bases of the junction left unmatched. CDR1 is MNHNS and CDR2 is SASEGT in the germline V gene. CDR3 length: 16 amino acids. The chain's CDR3 is CASSKDRISGANVLTS. The CDR3 DNA reads TGTGCCAGCAGTAAGGACAGGATCTCTGGGGCCAACGTCCTGACTTCC.

This clonotype was detected many times. The chain is built from TRBV20-1 and TRBJ2-3, with TRBD2 matching over 10 bases. There are 16 residues in the CDR3. Trimming took 6 bases from V and 5 from J; bases not matched to a gene: 14. Germline V lookup: CDR1 DFQATT, CDR2 SNEGSKA (reference sequence). CDR3 sequence: CSALGLAGGGVDTQYF. The DNA of the CDR3 is TGCAGTGCCCTCGGATTAGCGGGAGGCGGGGTAGATACGCAGTATTTT.

The sample holds many counts of this clonotype. The genes are TRBV7-2 and TRBJ2-7; 8 bases line up with TRBD1. The V gene's germline CDR1 is SGHTA and CDR2 FQGNSA. The CDR3 spans 16 residues. With 4 bases clipped from V and 0 bases from J, the junction kept 8 bases outside the gene matches. CDR3 in DNA: TGTGCCAGCAGCTCCCCGGGACAGGTGAGCTCCTACGAGCAGTACTTC. It is translated as CASSSPGQVSSYEQYF.